What follows are 24 T cell receptor beta chains derived from one specimen sequenced in a study of T cells in Graves' hyperthyroidism and ophthalmopathy. The CDR3 regions of TCR beta were amplified from RNA transcripts. Primed by the HTBI set, a first-round RT-PCR was run on the TCR CDR3. TCRdb re-analysed the multiplex PCR reads in MiXCR, keeping a single row per CDR3 protein. Altogether 690,000 or so distinct CDR3 sequences are present, 15% to 20% being singletons, with the ten largest covering around 17%. The source material was blood. Receptors originate from a woman between 45 and 65 years old with Graves' hyperthyroidism that later progressed to Graves' ophthalmopathy.

V usage is TRBV20-1 and J usage is TRBJ2-3, with 8 bases identical to TRBD2. The junction had 6 bases not matched to a gene; V was cut back by 2 bases and J by 8 bases. The germline CDR1 and CDR2 sequences are DFQATT and SNEGSKA (reference sequence). The CDR3 contains 13 residues. The CDR3, as DNA: TGCAGTGCTAGATTTAGCGGGGAGGGTACGCAGTATTTT. Translating it yields CSARFSGEGTQYF.

This clonotype was detected only a few times. J is TRBJ2-5 and V is TRBV19, with D unclear. The germline CDR1 and CDR2 sequences are LNHDA and SQIVND (reference sequence). The CDR3 consists of 12 residues. V lost 4 bases and J lost 1, with 4 bases in between. The CDR3 nucleotides read TGTGCCAGTAGTAACCGCCAAGAGACCCAGTACTTC. It codes for CASSNRQETQYF.

The chain recombines TRBV13 with TRBJ2-7, with D possibly being TRBD1 (5 bases). This CDR3 region has 13 residues. Germline V gene data show CDR1 as PRHDT and CDR2 as FYEKMQ (reference sequence). V was cut by 5 bases and J by 3 bases, with 11 bases left in between. CDR3 sequence reads: CASSLKGHYEQYF. The CDR3 region has the DNA TGTGCCAGCAGCCTTAAGGGGCACTACGAGCAGTACTTC.

This clonotype was detected only a few times. V gene TRBV29-1 combines with J gene TRBJ2-1; 7 bases fit TRBD1. The length of the CDR3 is 14 residues. CDR1 and CDR2 (germline): SQVTM, ANQGSEA. After removal of 3 bases from V and 5 bases from J, the junction contained 7 bases not matched to a gene. For the CDR3, the DNA is TGCAGCGTTGATCCGGGACAGACTAACAATGAGCAGTTCTTC. Protein sequence: CSVDPGQTNNEQFF.

At least ten counts were recorded for this clonotype. This rearrangement joins TRBV2 to TRBJ1-2, with D unresolved. The CDR3 contains 13 residues. Germline CDR1 is SNHLY and CDR2 is FYNNEI. Trimming cost V 7 bases and J 2 bases, with 11 bases left between them. CDR3 DNA sequence: TGTGCCAGCAAGCCAGGACCGAACTATGGCTACACCTTC. Translating gives CASKPGPNYGYTF.

In this sample, this clonotype turned up many times. This rearrangement joins TRBV6-1 to TRBJ1-6, with D tentatively TRBD1 (5 bases). Trimming removed 5 bases from V and 9 bases from J, with 17 bases in between. The CDR3 spans 15 residues. In germline, CDR1 is MNHNS, CDR2 SASEGT. The chain's CDR3 is CASSKDVQGSSPLHF. The CDR3 DNA reads TGTGCCAGCAGTAAAGACGTCCAGGGCAGTTCACCCCTCCACTTT.

This chain joins TRBV24-1 and TRBJ1-5; 8 bases fit TRBD1. V was clipped by 2 bases and J by 1 base; unmatched bases: 3. CDR3 length: 16 amino acids. Germline V gives CDR1 KGHDR, CDR2 SFDVKD. CDR3 in amino acids: CATSDSGGGSNQPQHF. The CDR3 DNA is TGTGCCACCAGTGATTCAGGGGGCGGGAGCAATCAGCCCCAGCATTTT.

The chain combines TRBV4-1 with TRBJ1-5; D is ambiguous. This CDR3 spans 15 amino acids. In germline, CDR1 is MGHRA, CDR2 YSYEKL. V shed 1 base and J shed 3 bases, with 10 bases lying between them. The CDR3 sequence is CASSQATAVNQPQHF. DNA of the CDR3: TGCGCCAGCAGCCAAGCGACCGCAGTCAATCAGCCCCAGCATTTT.

The rearrangement uses TRBV6-5 and TRBJ2-2, with TRBD2 matching 7 bases. Germline V CDR1 and CDR2: MNHEY, SVGAGI. J gave up 5 bases and V 2 bases, and 2 bases lay outside the gene matches. The CDR3 runs to 14 residues. CDR3 amino acids: CASSYLGGTGELFF. DNA of the CDR3: TGTGCCAGCAGTTACCTCGGGGGGACCGGGGAGCTGTTTTTT.

In its sample, this clonotype was seen many times. The chain joins TRBV30 to TRBJ2-2, with D hard to call. The CDR3 totals 13 residues. Trimming left V 0 bases short and J 5 bases short, with 7 bases between. Per the germline V gene, CDR1 is GTSNPN and CDR2 is SVGIG (reference sequence). The CDR3: CAWSVRQTGELFF. The CDR3 coding sequence is TGTGCCTGGAGTGTAAGACAAACCGGGGAGCTGTTTTTT.

This clonotype has at least ten counts. The chain carries TRBV7-3 and TRBJ2-3; TRBD1 agrees at 7 bases. The ends lost 5 bases at V and 6 bases at J; junction bases unmatched: 5. The CDR3 spans 13 residues. CDR1 SGHTA and CDR2 FQGTGA come from the germline V gene. In nucleotides, the CDR3 is TGTGCCAGCAGCCGCCGGGACAGCGATACGCAGTATTTT. Its translation is CASSRRDSDTQYF. The full variable domain, with the rest looked up from reference TRBV7-3 and TRBJ2-3, is GAGVSQTPSNKVTEKGKYVELRCDPISGHTALYWYRQSLGQGPEFLIYFQGTGAADDSGLPNDRFFAVRPEGSVSTLKIQRTERGDSAVYLCASSRRDSDTQYFGPGTRLTVL.

Ten or more counts support this clonotype. V gene TRBV20-1 combines with J gene TRBJ1-5; 9 bases agree with TRBD1. Germline values: CDR1 DFQATT, CDR2 SNEGSKA (reference sequence). V shed 5 bases and J 6 bases; nucleotides not matched to a gene: 8. There are 14 residues in the CDR3. CDR3 DNA: TGCAGTGCTTTGCCGGGACAGGGAAGTCAGCCCCAGCATTTT. This translates into CSALPGQGSQPQHF.

This clonotype was seen a handful of times. The chain couples TRBV14 to TRBJ2-7; 8 bases line up with TRBD1. The CDR3 length is 15 residues. Germline-derived CDR1 and CDR2 are SGHDN and FVKESK. Trimming at V came to 2 bases and at J to 4 bases, leaving 7 bases not matched to a gene. In DNA, the CDR3 is TGTGCCAGCAGCCAAATCAGGGGGCGCGTGTACGAGCAGTACTTC. Translating it yields CASSQIRGRVYEQYF.

This clonotype was found a few times. This rearrangement joins TRBV29-1 to TRBJ1-1; TRBD1 agrees at 7 bases. The junction had 6 bases not matched to a gene; V was cut back by 0 bases and J by 5 bases. The CDR3 runs 14 residues. The V gene's germline CDR1 is SQVTM and CDR2 ANQGSEA. CDR3 in amino acids: CSVEDHRGGTEAFF. The CDR3 DNA reads TGCAGCGTTGAAGATCACAGGGGAGGTACTGAAGCTTTCTTT.

This clonotype appeared a few times. The chain combines TRBV5-5 with TRBJ1-2; D is ambiguous. The V end lost 4 bases, the J end lost 3 bases, and 10 bases lay between the germline ends. CDR1 SGHKS and CDR2 YYEKEE come from the germline V gene (reference sequence). This CDR3 has 13 amino acids. CDR3 sequence: CASSTGRDYGYTF. CDR3 nucleotides: TGTGCCAGCAGCACCGGGAGAGACTATGGCTACACCTTC.

This clonotype was seen more than once but under ten times. This chain uses TRBV7-3 with TRBJ1-6; D ambiguous. V dropped 5 bases and J dropped 8 bases, with 10 bases sitting between them. This CDR3 is built from 13 residues. Germline values: CDR1 SGHTA, CDR2 FQGTGA. The CDR3 DNA reads TGTGCCAGCAGCCAAACCAACGATTCACCCCTCCACTTT. As protein: CASSQTNDSPLHF.

The rearrangement links TRBV10-1 to TRBJ1-1; 7 bases agree with TRBD1. Germline CDR1 reads WNHNN; CDR2 reads SYGVQD (reference sequence). V lost 0 bases to trimming and J lost 0 bases; unmatched junction nucleotides: 4. CDR3 length equals 16 residues. The CDR3 loop is CASSESRTGVNTEAFF. Here the CDR3 DNA reads TGCGCCAGCAGTGAGTCTCGGACAGGAGTGAACACTGAAGCTTTCTTT.

This clonotype was counted between two and nine times. Just one base apart from a much larger clone, this may be a read error. The chain employs TRBV7-2 and TRBJ2-3; D is perhaps TRBD1 or TRBD2 (6 bases each). Looked up from germline, CDR1 is SGHTA and CDR2 is FQGNSA. The CDR3 is 15 residues long. Trimming took off 3 bases at V and 8 bases at J, with 18 bases between the two ends. The CDR3 sequence is CASSLAEGEVATQYF. The CDR3 coding sequence is TGTGCCAGCAGCTTGGCGGAGGGGGAGGTGGCTACGCAGTATTTT.

This chain joins TRBV19 and TRBJ1-2; D unclear. Germline V gives CDR1 LNHDA, CDR2 SQIVND (reference sequence). V dropped 3 bases and J dropped 4 bases, with 15 bases sitting between them. The CDR3 has 15 amino acids. CDR3 protein: CASSIPRTYSYGYTF. DNA of the CDR3: TGTGCCAGTAGTATTCCCAGGACTTACTCCTATGGCTACACCTTC.

This clonotype was seen a handful of times. The rearrangement uses TRBV12-3 or TRBV12-4 and TRBJ2-2, with D possibly being TRBD2 (6 bases). V was trimmed by 3 bases and J by 3 bases, leaving 8 bases between them. The CDR3 loop spans 14 amino acids. CDR3 protein: CASSFGGHTGELFF. For the CDR3, the DNA is TGTGCCAGCAGTTTCGGAGGGCACACCGGGGAGCTGTTTTTT.

This clonotype was detected only a few times. The chain links TRBV6-9 to TRBJ1-2, with a weak D call TRBD1 (5 bases). The CDR3 consists of 14 residues. Trimming shortened V by 3 bases and J by 6 bases, and 14 bases separated the two germline ends. Germline-derived CDR1 and CDR2 are MNHGY and SVAAGI. CDR3 bases: TGTGCCAGCAGTTACGGTCCAGGGATAGATGGCTACACCTTC. Protein product: CASSYGPGIDGYTF.

This clonotype turned up a few times. The chain carries TRBV6-1 and TRBJ1-5, with a weak D call TRBD1 (6 bases). The germline V gene encodes CDR1 MNHNS and CDR2 SASEGT. Trimming took 6 bases from V and 7 from J, leaving 13 bases between them. The CDR3 spans 13 residues. The CDR3 DNA reads as TGTGCCAGCAGAATGGACAGAGACCAGCCCCAGCATTTT. Protein: CASRMDRDQPQHF.

This clonotype was seen many times. The chain has TRBV29-1 and TRBJ2-1; 12 bases map to TRBD2. Looked up from germline, CDR1 is SQVTM and CDR2 is ANQGSEA. V lost 2 bases, J lost 6 bases, and 8 bases stayed unmatched. CDR3 length: 16 residues. CDR3 nucleotide sequence: TGCAGCGTTGAATGGCCAGGACTAGCGGGGAGCAATGAGCAGTTCTTC. This gives the protein CSVEWPGLAGSNEQFF.

This clonotype has at least ten counts. The chain carries TRBV11-2 and TRBJ1-5; TRBD1 is a possible D gene (5 bases). Germline V gene data show CDR1 as SGHAT and CDR2 as FQNNGV. V dropped 0 bases and J dropped 3 bases, with 9 bases sitting between them. The CDR3 is 15 amino acids. DNA of the CDR3: TGTGCCAGCAGCTTAGACGGGACGGACAATCAGCCCCAGCATTTT. This gives the protein CASSLDGTDNQPQHF.